The T cell receptor (beta chain) described here comes from a study of T-cell memory formation after mild COVID-19. This clonotype was recorded a few times. One entry per CDR3 protein results from TCRdb running MiXCR on the 5' RACE reads. The sample lists 220,000 or so distinct CDR3 sequences, about 9.2% occurring once. The sequenced sample consisted of PBMCs or a T cell subset sorted from them (not recorded which). The sequence came from a man aged 18 to 30 who had mild COVID-19 (a few samples of this study predate the infection). Cell type and time point are not known.

DNA of the CDR3: TGTGCCAGCAGTCCCGTAGGGACCCTCCCTGGGGAGCTGTTTTTT. It specifies CASSPVGTLPGELFF. This chain uses TRBV12-3 or TRBV12-4 with TRBJ2-2; D may match TRBD1 or TRBD2 (5 bases each). With 5 bases removed from V and 8 bases from J, the gap between germline ends came to 18 bases. The CDR3 is 15 amino acids.